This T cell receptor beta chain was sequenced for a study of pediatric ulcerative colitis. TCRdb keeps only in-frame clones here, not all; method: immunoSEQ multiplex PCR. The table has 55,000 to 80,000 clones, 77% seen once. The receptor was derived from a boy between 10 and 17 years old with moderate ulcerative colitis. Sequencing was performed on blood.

CDR3 in DNA: TGTGCCAGCAGCCAAGATGTCAGGAGCCAAGAGACCCAGTACTTC. Residues: CASSQDVRSQETQYF. This chain connects TRBV4-2 to TRBJ2-5; D ambiguous. V lost 0 bases and J 1 base, leaving 9 bases between the germline ends. The CDR3 covers 15 residues. The V gene's germline CDR1 is LGHNA and CDR2 YNFKEQ.